This T cell receptor (beta chain) was identified during a study of CD8+ T cells in alopecia areata. Study-wide points: Patients shared TCRs less clearly than mice did, possibly owing to HLA.

Once sorted, CD4+ cells from four or five patients yielded CD25+CD127- cells. Peripheral blood and lesional scalp punch biopsies came from alopecia areata patients. The CDR3 runs to 14 residues. CDR1 is MDHEN, CDR2 SYDVKM, per germline. Trimming removed 2 bases from V and 3 bases from J, with 10 bases in between. cDNA prepared by RNA extraction and subsequent reverse transcription served as the template for sequencing. Clones were sequenced by immunoSEQ multiplex PCR, and TCRdb holds only the in-frame ones, with some missing. Of around 36,000 clones in the sample, more than 50% were seen once. In this sample, this clone turned up once. The antigen remains undetermined.

The rearrangement links TRBV28 to TRBJ1-1; TRBD1 is a possible D gene (5 bases). Sequenced: CD4+ Tregs sorted from blood. This TCR derives from a human donor with alopecia areata. CDR3 nucleotides: TGTGCCAGCAGTTTACGGTTGGGGGACACTGAAGCTTTCTTT. Its translation: CASSLRLGDTEAFF.